This T cell receptor beta chain was sequenced in a study of beta chain features in type 1 diabetes. Study-level findings and limits: The study found that naive, central memory and Treg TCRB repertoires appeared more similar in patients than in healthy donors.

Comment on this clone: Antigen unknown. This CDR3 is also generated by other DNA sequences in the sample.

Sorting based on CD45RO/CCR7/CD25/CD127/CD95/CD27 separated CD4+ naive, central memory, regulatory and stem cell-like memory cells. Germline values: CDR1 MNHEY, CDR2 SVGAGI. V gave up 4 bases and J gave up 1 base, with 3 bases separating them. The CDR3 spans 12 residues. The sequenced template was cDNA made from the entire isolated RNA. The protocol was immunoSEQ multiplex PCR, while the TCRdb copy is restricted to in-frame clones and leaves out a portion. Among about 360,000 clones listed, around 12% were seen once. The clonotype originates from a man aged 18 to 35 in good health. This sequence joins TRBV6-5 and TRBJ2-3; the D is unclear. Sequenced sample: naive CD4+ T cells from blood. The DNA for the CDR3 is TGTGCCAGCAGTTCGGGCACAGATACGCAGTATTTT. Its translation: CASSSGTDTQYF.